A single sample is the source of the 17 T cell receptor beta chains below, sequenced in a study of T cell repertoires in cytomegalovirus infection. TCRdb recomputed calls from the reads with MiXCR, one row per CDR3 protein. The table has about 740,000 distinct CDR3 sequences, roughly a third seen once. Antigens of these TCRs are unknown. The sequenced sample was cultured PBMCs, obtained from culture after CMV antigen stimulation. The receptors originated from a human donor in good health (CMV status not recorded). Some clones in this sample may be carry-over from other donors' samples.

The rearrangement links TRBV6-6 to TRBJ2-1; D not certain. Germline CDR1 is MNHNY and CDR2 is SVGAGI (reference sequence). V gave up 2 bases and J gave up 7 bases, with 9 bases separating them. The CDR3 length is 13 residues. CDR3 region: CASSYPPSNEQFF. CDR3 sequence (DNA): TGTGCCAGCAGTTACCCCCCGAGTAATGAGCAGTTCTTC.

This clonotype was observed at least ten times. The J gene is TRBJ1-5, the V gene TRBV7-4; 7 nucleotides align to TRBD1. Germline V lookup: CDR1 SGHVT, CDR2 SQSDAQ. The CDR3 sequence is 14 residues long. With 1 base clipped from V and 5 bases from J, the junction kept 2 bases outside the gene matches. This CDR3 reads CASSLVQGDQPQHF. CDR3 DNA: TGTGCCAGCAGCTTAGTGCAGGGGGATCAGCCCCAGCATTTT. The entire variable domain, with the rest obtained from reference TRBV7-4 and TRBJ1-5, is as follows: GAGVSQSPRYKVAKRGRDVALRCDSISGHVTLYWYRQTLGQGSEVLTYSQSDAQRDKSGRPSGRFSAERPERSVSTLKIQRTEQGDSAVYLCASSLVQGDQPQHFGDGTRLSIL.

This sequence joins TRBV10-3 and TRBJ1-6; TRBD1 aligns across 9 bases. This CDR3 contains 13 residues. Germline V gene data show CDR1 as ENHRY and CDR2 as SYGVKD. With 7 bases clipped from V and 10 bases from J, the junction kept 5 bases outside the gene matches. CDR3 DNA: TGTGCCATCACCGACAGGGGGGGGTCACCCCTCCACTTT. It encodes CAITDRGGSPLHF.

The sample holds many counts of this clonotype. CDR3 region: CASSANQGGRYNEQFF. The DNA for the CDR3 is TGTGCCAGCAGCGCGAATCAGGGGGGCCGCTACAATGAGCAGTTCTTC. This sequence joins TRBV7-6 and TRBJ2-1; D possibly corresponds to TRBD1 (7 bases). Germline assignment: CDR1 SGHVS and CDR2 FNYEAQ. This CDR3 has 16 amino acids. V dropped 5 bases and J dropped 3 bases, with 17 bases sitting between them.

This clonotype has a count of ten or more. The V gene is TRBV7-8, the J gene TRBJ1-6; D ambiguous. Germline V gene sequence: CDR1 SGHVS, CDR2 FQNEAQ. V lost 3 bases, J lost 8 bases, and 8 bases lay in between. There are 13 residues in the CDR3. This chain's CDR3 is CASSFRRDSPLHF. The CDR3, as DNA: TGTGCCAGCAGCTTTCGGCGTGATTCACCCCTCCACTTT.

The chain employs TRBV20-1 and TRBJ2-5; TRBD1 or TRBD2 may be the D gene (5 bases each). V was pared by 0 bases and J by 7 bases, with 21 bases between. The CDR3 consists of 16 residues. Germline CDR1 and CDR2: DFQATT and SNEGSKA (reference sequence). CDR3 loop: CSAREFKGRYPGTQYF. DNA of the CDR3: TGCAGTGCTAGAGAATTCAAGGGACGCTACCCGGGGACCCAGTACTTC.

This clonotype came up many times. The chain joins TRBV7-2 to TRBJ1-1; D is perhaps TRBD1 (6 bases). This CDR3 has 14 residues. CDR1 and CDR2 from the germline V gene are SGHTA and FQGNSA. The ends were cut back, 6 bases at V and 2 bases at J, with 13 bases in the middle. The CDR3 loop reads CASRKGGGNTEAFF. CDR3 in DNA: TGTGCCAGCAGAAAGGGAGGGGGTAACACTGAAGCTTTCTTT. The full variable domain, completed using reference TRBV7-2 and TRBJ1-1, is GAGVSQSPSNKVTEKGKDVELRCDPISGHTALYWYRQSLGQGLEFLIYFQGNSAPDKSGLPSDRFSAERTGGSVSTLTIQRTQQEDSAVYLCASRKGGGNTEAFFGQGTRLTVV.

This clonotype has more than one count but fewer than ten. The CDR3 sequence: CASSFAGQVSEQYF. Written as DNA, the CDR3 is TGTGCCAGCAGCTTTGCGGGACAGGTCTCCGAGCAGTACTTC. The chain employs TRBV7-9 and TRBJ2-7; TRBD1 agrees at 8 bases. The J segment lost 6 bases and the V segment lost 3 bases, leaving 7 bases of the junction unmatched. Germline-derived CDR1 and CDR2 are SEHNR and FQNEAQ (reference sequence). This CDR3 has 14 residues.

The chain is built from TRBV6-2 or TRBV6-3 and TRBJ2-4; 10 nucleotides align to TRBD2. The V gene's germline CDR1 is MNHEY and CDR2 SVGEGT. The junction had 14 bases not matched to a gene; V was cut back by 9 bases and J by 0 bases. CDR3 size: 18 residues. The CDR3 loop is CASSRLAGDLLAKNIQYF. The CDR3 DNA sequence: TGTGCCAGTAGCCGGCTAGCGGGGGACCTTTTAGCCAAAAACATTCAGTACTTC.

The chain uses TRBV25-1 and TRBJ2-7; 7 positions agree with TRBD1. V dropped 4 bases and J dropped 3; count of bases not matched to a gene: 12. This CDR3 comprises 16 residues. CDR1 is MGHDK, CDR2 SYGVNS, per germline. CDR3 in amino acids: CASSAFSPGQSYEQYF. The CDR3 DNA is TGTGCCAGCAGTGCATTCTCGCCGGGACAGAGCTACGAGCAGTACTTC.

The genes are TRBV7-2 and TRBJ2-7; a weak D match, TRBD2 (5 bases). The CDR3 extends over 14 amino acids. V shed 5 bases and J shed 6 bases, with 17 bases lying between them. CDR1 is SGHTA and CDR2 is FQGNSA in the germline V gene. The DNA for the CDR3 is TGTGCCAGCAGCGCCCGCCAGGACTTTGGCGAGCAGTACTTC. Residues: CASSARQDFGEQYF.

This clonotype was seen only a few times. The V and J genes are TRBV6-2 or TRBV6-3 and TRBJ2-7; D gene unclear. From germline, CDR1 is MNHEY and CDR2 SVGEGT. The CDR3 runs to 13 residues. Trimming shortened V by 2 bases and J by 2 bases, and 7 bases separated the two germline ends. Written as DNA, the CDR3 is TGTGCCAGCAGTTACCGACGGCCCTACGAGCAGTACTTC. Its translation: CASSYRRPYEQYF.

V gene TRBV7-2 combines with J gene TRBJ2-7; D uncertain. V lost 1 base to trimming and J lost 6 bases, with 13 bases between them. The germline CDR1 and CDR2 sequences are SGHTA and FQGNSA. The CDR3 extends over 14 amino acids. The CDR3 region has the DNA TGTGCCAGCAGCTTAGTAGTTTGGGGTAGCGAGCAGTACTTC. It is translated as CASSLVVWGSEQYF.

The CDR3 loop is CASSRRLAGGPGETQYF. CDR3 DNA: TGTGCCAGCAGCCGTCGACTAGCGGGAGGGCCGGGGGAGACCCAGTACTTC. V gene TRBV28 combines with J gene TRBJ2-5; 14 nucleotides agree with TRBD2. The length of the CDR3 is 17 residues. The germline V gene encodes CDR1 MDHEN and CDR2 SYDVKM. V was pared by 6 bases and J by 5 bases, with 11 bases of the junction left unmatched.

This clonotype was seen a handful of times. This chain links TRBV5-1 with TRBJ2-5; D unclear. Germline assignment: CDR1 SGHRS and CDR2 YFSETQ. The CDR3 totals 15 residues. V was shortened by 1 base and J by 2 bases, with 12 bases between the two germline ends. The CDR3 DNA reads TGCGCCAGCAGCTTGTCCCCTACACGACAAGAGACCCAGTACTTC. It encodes CASSLSPTRQETQYF.

In its sample, this clonotype was seen many times. The rearrangement links TRBV7-2 to TRBJ2-4; no clear D gene. This CDR3 region has 14 residues. The V gene's germline CDR1 is SGHTA and CDR2 FQGNSA. With 1 base removed from V and 4 bases from J, the gap between germline ends came to 8 bases. The CDR3 region has the DNA TGTGCCAGCAGCTTAGGAACCTTTAAAAACATTCAGTACTTC. Translation gives CASSLGTFKNIQYF.

This clonotype was detected many times. J is TRBJ1-3 and V is TRBV7-2; maybe TRBD1 (5 bases). The V gene lost 5 bases and the J gene lost 0 bases, with 14 bases spanning the gap. The CDR3 is made up of 16 amino acids. CDR1 SGHTA and CDR2 FQGNSA come from the germline V gene. The CDR3 DNA is TGTGCCAGCAGCCAGTCGATGACAGCCTCTGGAAACACCATATATTTT. Translating it yields CASSQSMTASGNTIYF.